This T cell receptor beta chain originates from a study of response to subunit inactivated influenza vaccine. TCRdb passed the RT-PCR reads through MiXCR, listing each CDR3 protein once. The sample holds 800,000 or so distinct CDR3 sequences; approximately 22% are singletons and the top ten take 10%. CDR3 length: 15 amino acids. V lost 3 bases to trimming and J lost 6 bases, with 14 bases between them. Germline assignment: CDR1 SEHNR and CDR2 FQNEAQ (reference sequence). The chain carries TRBV7-9 and TRBJ2-2; D may be TRBD1 (6 bases). This material consisted of PBMCs from blood, taken roughly 5 days after vaccination. This TCR was sampled from a man aged 45 to 65 who received an inactivated influenza vaccine. The CDR3: CASSFPTNRAGELFF. The CDR3 bases are TGTGCCAGCAGCTTCCCCACAAACAGGGCCGGGGAGCTGTTTTTT.